The clone carrying this T cell receptor beta chain appeared many times. The target antigen is unknown. The sample comes from a study of T-cell memory formation after mild COVID-19. Findings and caveats of the study: Later expanders leaned CD4+, whereas day 15 to 85 contracting clones were balanced CD4/CD8. Pre-infection memory carried some responding clones, suggesting that cross-reactive memory joined.

TCRdb independently ran MiXCR on the 5' RACE reads; one entry per CDR3 protein. The data show 200,000 to 250,000 distinct CDR3 sequences, about 16% seen once. V shed 4 bases and J 0 bases; nucleotides not matched to a gene: 8. The CDR3 covers 16 residues. The germline V gene encodes CDR1 SGHDT and CDR2 YYEEEE. Sequencing used PBMCs or a T cell subset sorted from them (not recorded which). The chain recombines TRBV5-6 with TRBJ2-3; 7 bases are a match to TRBD1. The TCR comes from a man aged 18-30 years who had mild COVID-19 (a few samples of this study predate the infection). Cell type and time point are not known. The CDR3 is CASSQVDRYSTDTQYF. As DNA, the CDR3 is TGTGCCAGCAGCCAAGTGGACAGGTATAGCACAGATACGCAGTATTTT.